This T cell receptor beta chain is from a study of blood T cell repertoires in COVID-19. The CDR3 totals 16 residues. From germline, CDR1 is SGHAT and CDR2 FQNNGV. Deletions cut 1 base from V and 3 bases from J, with 14 bases between. In the original analysis: Estimation of nucleated cell counts relied on the amplification of reference gene primers. The table came from immunoSEQ multiplex PCR; TCRdb's copy has only in-frame clones and leaves some out. V and J calls and clone size are given by that table; D and trimming were obtained from the DNA. The sample lists fewer than 200,000 clones; around 72% were seen once. This clone was found once.

The sequencing sample was made of peripheral blood. The TCR originated in a woman of 80 years or more with acute or convalescent COVID-19. The rearrangement joins TRBV11-2 to TRBJ2-3; D gene ambiguous. The CDR3 bases are TGTGCCAGCAGCTTAGGTTCCAGGTCGAGAACAGATACGCAGTATTTT. It specifies CASSLGSRSRTDTQYF.